The clone carrying this T cell receptor beta chain was counted between two and nine times. This entry belongs to a study of blood T cells in healthy people across ages. The V gene end was trimmed by 1 base and the J gene end by 3 bases; junction bases not matched to a gene: 14. CDR3 length: 18 amino acids. Germline V gene sequence: CDR1 DFQATT, CDR2 SNEGSKA (reference sequence). A J-beta primer mix and a sample-barcoded 5' primer were used in a second PCR of about 7 to 11 cycles. TCRdb itself ran the 5' RACE reads through MiXCR, one entry per CDR3 protein. The sample has some 850,000 distinct CDR3 sequences, roughly 24% seen once. The data were also submitted as part of a second study, on T cells of mothers and their children. That report notes: A few healthy Caucasian mothers served as donors, and their six children did as well.

The specimen was blood. The receptor was isolated from a boy between 10 and 17 years old in good health. The chain employs TRBV20-1 and TRBJ2-7; TRBD2 agrees at 11 bases. CDR3 sequence reads: CSARGASGGPSANYEQYF. The CDR3 DNA reads TGCAGTGCTAGAGGTGCTAGCGGGGGGCCTTCAGCAAACTACGAGCAGTACTTC.